One and the same sample provided the 22 T cell receptor beta chains below, sequenced in a study of blood T cell repertoires in COVID-19. Produced via immunoSEQ multiplex PCR; TCRdb's table is partial and in-frame only. The sample shows 250,000 or so clones, around 89% of them seen only once. Sequencing input: PBMCs or T cells enriched from blood (not recorded which). These receptors were obtained from a man aged 35 to 55 who had recovered from COVID-19.

V is TRBV10-3 and J is TRBJ1-1; possibly TRBD1 for D (6 bases). This CDR3 region has 14 residues. Between the trimmed V and J ends, which lost 4 bases and 1 base, there was a span of 10 bases. The germline V gene has CDR1 ENHRY and CDR2 SYGVKD. The CDR3 loop is CAISVGGGNTEAFF. DNA of the CDR3: TGTGCCATCAGTGTAGGGGGTGGGAACACTGAAGCTTTCTTT.

This chain joins TRBV19 and TRBJ1-1, with 7 bases aligning to TRBD1. The CDR3 consists of 13 residues. The germline V gene encodes CDR1 LNHDA and CDR2 SQIVND (reference sequence). V lost 4 bases, J lost 7 bases, and 6 bases stayed unmatched. The CDR3 protein is CASSKGNRGEAFF. The CDR3 nucleotides are TGTGCCAGTAGTAAAGGCAACAGGGGTGAAGCTTTCTTT.

This clone has just one count. The chain recombines TRBV15 with TRBJ2-1; no clear D. This CDR3 comprises 11 residues. The ends were cut back, 3 bases at V and 12 bases at J, with 9 bases in the middle. Per germline, CDR1 LNHNV and CDR2 YYDKDF (reference sequence). CDR3 in DNA: TGTGCCACCAGCAGTGACATGGGGCAGTTCTTC. It encodes CATSSDMGQFF.

The rearrangement uses TRBV7-8 and TRBJ2-3; TRBD2 might be the D (6 bases). The germline V and J ends were trimmed by 4 bases and 0 bases, with 14 bases remaining between them. Germline V gene sequence: CDR1 SGHVS, CDR2 FQNEAQ. This CDR3 region has 16 residues. Here the CDR3 DNA reads TGTGCCAGCAGCTCCTCGGAGCGGGTCAGCACAGATACGCAGTATTTT. Translated, it gives CASSSSERVSTDTQYF.

V and J are TRBV5-1 and TRBJ1-1; 7 bases agree with TRBD1. Germline V lookup: CDR1 SGHRS, CDR2 YFSETQ. Unmatched junction bases numbered 7, after V lost 0 bases and J lost 5 bases. This CDR3 spans 15 amino acids. CDR3 nucleotide sequence: TGCGCCAGCAGCTTGGGGACACACAGGGGTACTGAAGCTTTCTTT. Protein sequence: CASSLGTHRGTEAFF.

This chain links TRBV10-3 with TRBJ2-7; D is unclear. The V and J ends lost 11 bases and 2 bases respectively, with 10 bases between them. Germline loops: CDR1 ENHRY, CDR2 SYGVKD. CDR3 length: 11 residues. The CDR3 sequence is CASSETYEQYF. Here the CDR3 DNA reads TGTGCCTCCAGCGAGACCTACGAGCAGTACTTC.

This chain connects TRBV18 to TRBJ1-4, with a possible D match to TRBD1 (5 bases). Germline-derived CDR1 and CDR2 are KGHSH and LQKENI. V was shortened by 3 bases and J by 0 bases, with 17 bases between the two germline ends. CDR3 size: 18 residues. The CDR3 loop is CASSPRTPAASTNEKLFF. The CDR3, as DNA: TGTGCCAGCTCACCGCGGACACCGGCGGCTTCAACTAATGAAAAACTGTTTTTT.

This chain links TRBV6-5 with TRBJ2-5, with a possible D match to TRBD1 (5 bases). CDR1 and CDR2 (germline): MNHEY, SVGAGI. The CDR3 length is 15 residues. Trimming cost V 0 bases and J 6 bases, with 14 bases left between them. The CDR3 nucleotides read TGTGCCAGCAGTTACTCCGTACAGGCTCTAAAGACCCAGTACTTC. This gives the protein CASSYSVQALKTQYF.

The CDR3 here is CASSFEIMNTEAFF. In DNA form, the CDR3 reads TGTGCCAGCTCCTTCGAGATCATGAACACTGAAGCTTTCTTT. This sequence joins TRBV5-4 and TRBJ1-1; D call uncertain. Germline V lookup: CDR1 SGHNT, CDR2 YYREEE (reference sequence). The length of the CDR3 is 14 residues. V was trimmed by 7 bases and J by 0 bases, leaving 13 bases between them.

CDR3 nucleotide sequence: TGTGCCAGCAGTTACAGGGTGACTAGCGGGGAGCAGTACTTC. Translation gives CASSYRVTSGEQYF. The rearrangement links TRBV6-5 to TRBJ2-7; 10 nucleotides line up with TRBD2. The CDR3 extends over 14 amino acids. From germline, CDR1 is MNHEY and CDR2 SVGAGI. J gave up 7 bases and V 2 bases, and 5 bases lay outside the gene matches.

This chain links TRBV27 with TRBJ2-6; D gene unclear. V lost 2 bases to trimming and J lost 0 bases, with 5 bases between them. CDR3 length equals 15 residues. CDR1 and CDR2 from the germline V gene are MNHEY and SMNVEV (reference sequence). The chain's CDR3 is CASSLIGSGANVLTF. CDR3 in DNA: TGTGCCAGCAGTTTAATCGGCTCTGGGGCCAACGTCCTGACTTTC.

V gene TRBV12-3 or TRBV12-4 combines with J gene TRBJ1-2, with D perhaps matching TRBD1 (6 bases). Trimming stripped 5 bases from V and 3 bases from J, with 10 bases between. This CDR3 has 13 amino acids. The CDR3 DNA reads as TGTGCCAGCAGTCAGGGGTGGGACTATGGCTACACCTTC. It is translated as CASSQGWDYGYTF.

This chain connects TRBV28 to TRBJ2-1; 8 positions match TRBD2. V was clipped by 3 bases and J by 8 bases; unmatched bases: 6. This CDR3 has 14 amino acids. Germline V CDR1 and CDR2: MDHEN, SYDVKM. The CDR3 loop is CASSFNGRAYEQFF. The CDR3 region has the DNA TGTGCCAGCAGTTTCAACGGGAGGGCGTATGAGCAGTTCTTC. Drawing the rest from reference TRBV28 and TRBJ2-1, the complete variable domain is DVKVTQSSRYLVKRTGEKVFLECVQDMDHENMFWYRQDPGLGLRLIYFSYDVKMKEKGDIPEGYSVSREKKERFSLILESASTNQTSMYLCASSFNGRAYEQFFGPGTRLTVL.

V and J are TRBV27 and TRBJ2-3; 10 positions match TRBD2. Trimming cost V 6 bases and J 4 bases; bases outside gene matches: 7. The CDR3 runs 15 residues. Per germline, CDR1 MNHEY and CDR2 SMNVEV (reference sequence). The CDR3 bases are TGTGCCAGCAGGTCGGGACTAGCGATCGCAGATACGCAGTATTTT. It codes for CASRSGLAIADTQYF.

This chain uses TRBV9 with TRBJ1-1; possible D gene TRBD1, 5 bases. Germline V lookup: CDR1 SGDLS, CDR2 YYNGEE. The CDR3 covers 14 residues. V gave up 4 bases and J gave up 7 bases, with 17 bases separating them. CDR3: CASSLGPRDNEAFF. CDR3 nucleotide sequence: TGTGCCAGCAGCTTGGGACCGCGGGATAATGAAGCTTTCTTT.

The chain links TRBV18 to TRBJ2-3; TRBD2 aligns across 7 bases. The J segment lost 0 bases and the V segment lost 4 bases, leaving 10 bases of the junction unmatched. The CDR3 runs to 17 residues. Germline values: CDR1 KGHSH, CDR2 LQKENI. CDR3 residues: CASSLTPQRGSTDTQYF. Written as DNA, the CDR3 is TGTGCCAGCTCACTGACCCCGCAGCGGGGAAGCACAGATACGCAGTATTTT.

This chain joins TRBV7-3 and TRBJ2-1; 8 bases are shared with TRBD2. Germline values: CDR1 SGHTA, CDR2 FQGTGA. This CDR3 has 17 amino acids. V lost 2 bases and J lost 5; bases outside the gene matches: 11. The CDR3 here is CASSLLARTSTNNEQFF. The CDR3 DNA sequence: TGTGCCAGCAGCTTACTAGCCCGGACTAGCACAAACAATGAGCAGTTCTTC.

This chain connects TRBV5-1 to TRBJ1-6; TRBD1 matches at 9 bases. Per the germline V gene, CDR1 is SGHRS and CDR2 is YFSETQ. Trimming removed 6 bases from V and 6 bases from J; junction bases left unmatched: 7. CDR3 length equals 15 residues. This CDR3 is CASTREDRGNSPLHF. Here the CDR3 DNA reads TGCGCCAGCACCCGCGAGGACAGGGGTAATTCACCCCTCCACTTT.

This clone has more than one count but fewer than ten. This rearrangement joins TRBV4-1 to TRBJ1-2; 10 nucleotides align to TRBD1. Unmatched junction bases numbered 11, after V lost 2 bases and J lost 5 bases. The CDR3 is 17 amino acids. Per germline, CDR1 MGHRA and CDR2 YSYEKL. CDR3 residues: CASSQPRGDRGIYGYTF. DNA of the CDR3: TGCGCCAGCAGCCAACCCCGTGGGGACAGGGGAATATATGGCTACACCTTC.

The rearrangement uses TRBV2 and TRBJ2-7; D gene uncertain. Trimming cost V 4 bases and J 9 bases, with 10 bases left between them. Germline V gene lookup returns CDR1 SNHLY and CDR2 FYNNEI. The CDR3 runs 11 residues. CDR3 in DNA: TGTGCCAGCAGTGTTGAGGCGGCGCAGTACTTC. Its protein product is CASSVEAAQYF.

DNA of the CDR3: TGTGCCAGCAGCCAAGATCGTGGGCTAGCGGGAAAAGATACGCAGTATTTT. This encodes CASSQDRGLAGKDTQYF. V gene TRBV14 combines with J gene TRBJ2-3; 9 nucleotides align to TRBD2. CDR3 length equals 17 residues. Germline CDR1 and CDR2: SGHDN and FVKESK. V shed 0 bases and J 5 bases; nucleotides not matched to a gene: 9.

The V call is TRBV6-5, the J call TRBJ1-2; 7 positions match TRBD1. With 5 bases clipped from V and 4 bases from J, the junction kept 7 bases outside the gene matches. This CDR3 is 14 amino acids long. CDR1 MNHEY and CDR2 SVGAGI come from the germline V gene. The CDR3 DNA is TGTGCCAGCAGTCGAACAGGGGATACCTATGGCTACACCTTC. This translates into CASSRTGDTYGYTF.